This T cell receptor beta chain was obtained from a study of technical replicates of blood from a handful of donors. Produced via immunoSEQ multiplex PCR; TCRdb's table is partial and in-frame only. This table has about 74,000 clones, approximately 96% appearing once. Trimming removed 4 bases from V and 2 bases from J; junction bases left unmatched: 5. Germline CDR1 is MGHRA and CDR2 is YSYEKL. The CDR3 has 14 amino acids. This receptor was taken from a human donor in good health. Specimen: T cells isolated from PBMCs. The chain employs TRBV4-1 and TRBJ2-7, with TRBD1 matching 7 bases. The DNA of the CDR3 is TGCGCCAGCAGCCTGCGACAGGGTCCCTACGAGCAGTACTTC. Amino acid sequence: CASSLRQGPYEQYF.